This T cell receptor beta chain comes out of a study of a mutant IDH1 vaccine in newly diagnosed glioma. Indicated time point: baseline, week 1 (first vaccination visit). Treatment: pre-vaccination baseline after standard-of-care therapy. Sequencing was performed with immunoSEQ multiplex PCR; in TCRdb, only in-frame clones are kept and a portion is missing. The sample comprises around 89,000 clones, approximately 83% of which are singletons, and 7% to 9% rests with the top ten. Sequencing used PBMCs, obtained from a glioma patient treated with radiotherapy, temozolomide or both. The clonotype was recovered from a woman in her fifties or sixties with glioma.

Here the CDR3 DNA reads TGCGCCAGCAGCCAAGACCGGCCCTTCCAGGGCGAGCAGTACTTC. Translation: CASSQDRPFQGEQYF. This chain joins TRBV4-1 and TRBJ2-7; tentatively, D is TRBD1 (5 bases). Germline V lookup: CDR1 MGHRA, CDR2 YSYEKL. This CDR3 is built from 15 residues. V lost 0 bases, J lost 6 bases, and 15 bases lay in between.